This TCR beta chain appears in the sequencing data of a study of CD8 T cells in Susac syndrome. The sequenced target, TCR beta, came from blood CD8+ and CD4+ T cells. Negative isolation yielded CD8+ and CD4+ T cells; FACS enriched TEMRA cells. This CDR3 is built from 14 residues. Trimming cost V 1 base and J 4 bases, with 10 bases left between them. Germline values: CDR1 SGHAT, CDR2 FQNNGV. An amount of RNA that ranged from roughly 0.45 to 1 ug was reverse transcribed with random hexamers. TCRdb reanalysed the immunoSEQ multiplex PCR reads using MiXCR and keeps one entry per CDR3 protein. The sample shows approximately 150,000 distinct CDR3 sequences, around 93% of them seen only once.

The chain carries TRBV11-2 and TRBJ1-2; D is uncertain. The specimen sequenced was CD4+ T cells from PBMCs. This receptor was obtained from a human donor in good health. CDR3 bases: TGTGCCAGCAGCTTAGTCTTCGGCGCCTATGGCTACACCTTC. It specifies CASSLVFGAYGYTF.